The 20 T cell receptor beta chains below were found in one sample sequenced in a study of blood T cell repertoires in COVID-19. Sequencing used immunoSEQ multiplex PCR; TCRdb keeps in-frame clones, though not all of them. The table records 200,000 to 250,000 clones, approximately 84% of them present only once. Sample: peripheral blood. These TCRs come from a young woman who had recovered from COVID-19.

This chain links TRBV6-5 with TRBJ1-2, with 7 bases aligning to TRBD1. V lost 7 bases and J lost 4; bases outside the gene matches: 9. The germline V gene has CDR1 MNHEY and CDR2 SVGAGI. The CDR3 is 14 amino acids. The CDR3, as DNA: TGTGCCAGCACCATACCAGGGGGAGGCTATGGCTACACCTTC. Translated: CASTIPGGGYGYTF.

The chain is built from TRBV27 and TRBJ2-7; 8 bases are shared with TRBD1. CDR1 MNHEY and CDR2 SMNVEV come from the germline V gene (reference sequence). CDR3 size: 13 residues. The trim removed 5 bases at V and 5 bases at J, leaving 5 bases unmatched. As DNA, the CDR3 is TGTGCCAGCAGTCTGACAGGGGAGGACGAGCAGTACTTC. Protein sequence: CASSLTGEDEQYF.

The chain couples TRBV2 to TRBJ2-7; tentative D call: TRBD2 (6 bases). V gave up 6 bases and J gave up 3 bases, with 15 bases separating them. The CDR3 loop spans 14 amino acids. Germline assignment: CDR1 SNHLY and CDR2 FYNNEI. DNA for the CDR3: TGTGCCAGCAGGAGCCGGGGGATCATCTACGAGCAGTACTTC. Translating it yields CASRSRGIIYEQYF.

This chain joins TRBV6-2 or TRBV6-3 and TRBJ2-7, with 8 positions matching TRBD1. Trimming took 4 bases from V and 4 from J; bases not matched to a gene: 9. The CDR3 is 15 amino acids. Per germline, CDR1 MNHEY and CDR2 SVGEGT. CDR3 in amino acids: CASSSPRQGRYEQYF. CDR3 nucleotide sequence: TGTGCCAGCAGTTCACCCCGACAGGGGCGGTACGAGCAGTACTTC.

For the CDR3, the DNA is TGTGCCAGCAGTCGCTCTGGAAACACCATATATTTT. Translation gives CASSRSGNTIYF. The rearrangement joins TRBV7-9 to TRBJ1-3; D not resolved. Trimming left V 6 bases short and J 0 bases short, with 3 bases between. The CDR3 runs to 12 residues. Germline V CDR1 and CDR2: SEHNR, FQNEAQ (reference sequence).

In DNA form, the CDR3 reads TGTGCCTGGAGTCCGGACAGTACTAACTATGGCTACACCTTC. This sequence encodes CAWSPDSTNYGYTF. The chain carries TRBV30 and TRBJ1-2, with TRBD1 as a possible D gene (6 bases). Deletions cut 2 bases from V and 0 bases from J, with 10 bases between. The CDR3 has 14 residues. CDR1 GTSNPN and CDR2 SVGIG come from the germline V gene (reference sequence).

This rearrangement joins TRBV6-5 to TRBJ2-1; 11 bases are a match to TRBD2. With V trimmed by 6 bases and J by 15 bases, 10 bases remained unmatched. CDR1 and CDR2 (germline): MNHEY, SVGAGI. CDR3 length equals 13 residues. CDR3: CASRPHHTSGGFF. The CDR3 DNA is TGTGCCAGCAGACCACACCATACTAGCGGGGGGTTCTTC.

This chain uses TRBV4-2 with TRBJ2-1; 10 positions match TRBD2. The CDR3 has 18 amino acids. V gave up 0 bases and J gave up 4 bases; unmatched junction bases: 9. Germline loops: CDR1 LGHNA, CDR2 YNFKEQ. CDR3: CASSQEAASGGPYNEQFF. CDR3 DNA sequence: TGTGCCAGCAGCCAAGAGGCGGCTAGCGGGGGACCTTACAATGAGCAGTTCTTC.

This clone has more than one count but fewer than ten. The chain uses TRBV19 and TRBJ1-3; perhaps TRBD1 as D (6 bases). Germline values: CDR1 LNHDA, CDR2 SQIVND (reference sequence). The CDR3 is 12 residues long. V lost 5 bases, J lost 5 bases, and 7 bases lay in between. The DNA of the CDR3 is TGTGCCAGTAGTCAGGGGAGAAACACCATATATTTT. Amino acid sequence: CASSQGRNTIYF.

The chain employs TRBV5-4 and TRBJ1-5; D gene unclear. The CDR3 sequence is 14 residues long. The germline CDR1 and CDR2 sequences are SGHNT and YYREEE (reference sequence). The V end lost 4 bases, the J end lost 5 bases, and 13 bases lay between the germline ends. The CDR3 nucleotides are TGTGCCAGCAGCCTGGGAGGGTACGATCAGCCCCAGCATTTT. Protein product: CASSLGGYDQPQHF.

This clone was found a few times. The chain carries TRBV19 and TRBJ2-5; 7 bases match TRBD1. V was clipped by 5 bases and J by 4 bases; unmatched bases: 10. This CDR3 contains 15 residues. CDR1 is LNHDA, CDR2 SQIVND, per germline (reference sequence). The CDR3 loop is CASSFAGGIGETQYF. DNA of the CDR3: TGTGCCAGTAGTTTCGCAGGGGGAATAGGAGAGACCCAGTACTTC.

The table lists this clone with a count of one. V usage is TRBV3-1 (or the pseudogene TRBV3-2) and J usage is TRBJ2-3; unclear D gene. The CDR3 is 16 amino acids. The germline CDR1 and CDR2 sequences are LGHDT and YNNKEL (reference sequence). The germline V and J ends were trimmed by 2 bases and 4 bases, with 16 bases remaining between them. The DNA of the CDR3 is TGTGCCAGCAGCCAAAGAGCCCCCACTCCCCCAGATACGCAGTATTTT. The encoded protein is CASSQRAPTPPDTQYF.

The gene calls are TRBV4-3 and TRBJ2-1; 9 nucleotides match TRBD2. This CDR3 has 18 residues. Germline V CDR1 and CDR2: LGHNA, YSLEER. Trimming removed 1 base from V and 0 bases from J; junction bases left unmatched: 7. CDR3 nucleotide sequence: TGCGCCAGCAGCCAAGGACGACTAGCGGTATACTCCTACAATGAGCAGTTCTTC. It codes for CASSQGRLAVYSYNEQFF.

V usage is TRBV6-6 and J usage is TRBJ2-7; 12 bases line up with TRBD2. The CDR3 runs to 16 residues. Trimming removed 2 bases from V and 2 bases from J; junction bases left unmatched: 4. Germline values: CDR1 MNHNY, CDR2 SVGAGI (reference sequence). The CDR3 DNA is TGTGCCAGCAGTTACCAACGGACTAGCGGGACCTACGAGCAGTACTTC. It yields the protein CASSYQRTSGTYEQYF.

The chain links TRBV6-2 or TRBV6-3 to TRBJ2-7, with D perhaps matching TRBD2 (5 bases). The V gene's germline CDR1 is MNHEY and CDR2 SVGEGT. V shed 2 bases and J shed 5 bases, with 19 bases lying between them. CDR3 size: 16 residues. CDR3 nucleotides: TGTGCCAGCAGTTACGAGAAGAGGGCTTTAAGACACGAGCAGTACTTC. It specifies CASSYEKRALRHEQYF.

The chain carries TRBV12-3 or TRBV12-4 and TRBJ2-2; no definite D call. CDR3 length: 13 amino acids. V lost 2 bases to trimming and J lost 8 bases, with 9 bases between them. The CDR3 DNA follows: TGTGCCAGCAGTTTAATAGCCTCTGGGGAGCTGTTTTTT. Translated, it gives CASSLIASGELFF.

The chain links TRBV11-2 to TRBJ1-5; D gene uncertain. In germline, CDR1 is SGHAT, CDR2 FQNNGV. This CDR3 region has 13 residues. V was cut by 1 base and J by 7 bases, with 8 bases left in between. CDR3 nucleotide sequence: TGTGCCAGCAGCTTAGGGTTCGGGCAGCCCCAGCATTTT. This codes for CASSLGFGQPQHF.

This chain uses TRBV9 with TRBJ2-3, with 10 bases lining up with TRBD2. This CDR3 is built from 16 residues. CDR1 and CDR2 (germline): SGDLS, YYNGEE. Germline trimming cut 4 bases from V and 2 bases from J; bases unmatched to any gene: 7. This CDR3 is CASSPPSGGLTDTQYF. In DNA, the CDR3 is TGTGCCAGCAGCCCTCCTAGCGGGGGACTCACAGATACGCAGTATTTT. The whole variable domain, remainder taken from reference TRBV9 and TRBJ2-3, is DSGVTQTPKHLITATGQRVTLRCSPRSGDLSVYWYQQSLDQGLQFLIQYYNGEERAKGNILERFSAQQFPDLHSELNLSSLELGDSALYFCASSPPSGGLTDTQYFGPGTRLTVL.

V gene TRBV5-3 combines with J gene TRBJ2-3; D gene unclear. TRBV5-3 belongs to the ORF category, with a function that is uncertain. The CDR3 contains 11 residues. Trimming pared 4 bases from V and 13 bases from J, leaving 13 bases between. CDR3 nucleotides: TGTGCCAGAAGCGATTTAACTTCGGAGTATTTT. Protein: CARSDLTSEYF.

This clone was observed a handful of times. The chain couples TRBV9 to TRBJ2-7; 7 positions match TRBD1. The germline V gene has CDR1 SGDLS and CDR2 YYNGEE. The V gene end was trimmed by 1 base and the J gene end by 2 bases; junction bases not matched to a gene: 6. The CDR3 totals 15 residues. CDR3 loop: CASSVRGQGTYEQYF. CDR3 DNA: TGTGCCAGCAGCGTAAGGGGGCAGGGAACCTACGAGCAGTACTTC.